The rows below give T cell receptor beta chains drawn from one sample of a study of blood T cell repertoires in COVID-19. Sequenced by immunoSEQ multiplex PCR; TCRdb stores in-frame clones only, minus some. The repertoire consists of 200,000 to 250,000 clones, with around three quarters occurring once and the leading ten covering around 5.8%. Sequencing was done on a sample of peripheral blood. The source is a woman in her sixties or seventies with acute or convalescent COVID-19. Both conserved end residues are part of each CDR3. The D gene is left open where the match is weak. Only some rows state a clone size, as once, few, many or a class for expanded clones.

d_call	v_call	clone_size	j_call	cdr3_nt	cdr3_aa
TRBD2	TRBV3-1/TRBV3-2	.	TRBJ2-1	TGTGCCAGCAGCCTTAGCGGGGGCTCCTACAATGAGCAGTTCTTC	CASSLSGGSYNEQFF
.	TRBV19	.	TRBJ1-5	TGTGCCAGTAGTATAGGGGGAGGGGCCCGCAATCAGCCCCAGCATTTT	CASSIGGGARNQPQHF
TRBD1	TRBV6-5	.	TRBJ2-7	TGTGCCAGCAGTTACGATAGGGACAGGCTCTACGAGCAGTACTTC	CASSYDRDRLYEQYF
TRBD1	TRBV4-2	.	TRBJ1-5	TGTGCCAGCAGCCAGGGACAGGTGAGGGGCAATCAGCCCCAGCATTTT	CASSQGQVRGNQPQHF
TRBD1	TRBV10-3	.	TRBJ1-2	TGTGCCATCAGTGAGGGACAGGGGGCGGGAGGCTACACCTTC	CAISEGQGAGGYTF
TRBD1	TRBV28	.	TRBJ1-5	TGTGCCAGCAGTACTCTTCGGAACAGGGGGTATAGCAATCAGCCCCAGCATTTT	CASSTLRNRGYSNQPQHF
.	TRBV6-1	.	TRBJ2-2	TGTGCCAGCAGTGAAGCCCGGGTTGGCGGGGAGCTGTTTTTT	CASSEARVGGELFF
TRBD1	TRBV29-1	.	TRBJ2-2	TGCAGCGTCACGATCAGGGGGCACACCGGGGAGCTGTTTTTT	CSVTIRGHTGELFF
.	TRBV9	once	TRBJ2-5	TGTGCCAGCAGCGTAGCTTCAAGCGGAGGACCCGTTTGGGAGACCCAGTACTTC	CASSVASSGGPVWETQYF
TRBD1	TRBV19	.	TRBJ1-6	TGTGCCAGTACAACCAGGGGGCGGAATTCACCCCTCCACTTT	CASTTRGRNSPLHF